A selection of T cell receptor beta chains follows, all from one sample in a study. TCRdb re-analysed the RT-PCR reads in MiXCR, keeping a single row per CDR3 protein. Among approximately 720,000 distinct CDR3 sequences listed, 12% to 15% were seen once. Sample: memory CD4+ T cells from blood. These TCRs come from a female donor in good health, serving as a healthy control. Both conserved end residues are part of each CDR3. The D gene is left open where the match is weak. A clone size is listed for some rows: how often the clone was seen (once, few, many), or a class if it is expanded.

j_gene,d_gene,v_gene,abundance,CDR3aa,CDR3nt
TRBJ2-2,TRBD2,TRBV5-1,few,CASSLAGGPLAGVRTGELFF,TGCGCCAGCAGCTTGGCCGGTGGGCCATTAGCGGGAGTGCGCACCGGGGAGCTGTTTTTT
TRBJ2-7,.,TRBV20-1,many,CSARDGKEVNYEQYF,TGCAGTGCTAGAGATGGGAAGGAAGTAAACTACGAGCAGTACTTC
TRBJ2-1,.,TRBV5-1,.,CASSLEPANNEQFF,TGCGCCAGCAGCTTGGAGCCAGCTAACAATGAGCAGTTCTTC
TRBJ1-3,TRBD1,TRBV20-1,few,CSARDFRQGQNTIYF,TGCAGTGCTAGAGATTTCCGACAGGGTCAAAACACCATATATTTT
TRBJ2-1,TRBD2,TRBV4-2,many,CASSQGTGTSGSNEQFF,TGTGCCAGCAGCCAAGGAACCGGGACTAGCGGGAGTAATGAGCAGTTCTTC
TRBJ1-1,.,TRBV5-1,many,CASSMDGNTEAFF,TGCGCCAGCAGCATGGACGGTAACACTGAAGCTTTCTTT
TRBJ2-7,TRBD2,TRBV7-2,many,CASSLRLAGHSYEQYF,TGTGCCAGCAGCTTACGACTAGCGGGCCACTCCTACGAGCAGTACTTC
TRBJ2-1,TRBD2,TRBV30,few,CAWSVQGSGLYNEQFF,TGTGCCTGGAGTGTACAAGGTAGCGGGCTCTACAATGAGCAGTTCTTC
TRBJ1-6,.,TRBV12-3/TRBV12-4,many,CASSPPGAGNSPLHF,TGTGCCAGCAGTCCTCCGGGGGCCGGGAATTCACCCCTCCACTTT
TRBJ2-5,TRBD1,TRBV4-3,many,CASSQGNSRQGLGETQYF,TGCGCCAGCAGCCAAGGAAACAGTAGACAGGGGCTAGGTGAGACCCAGTACTTC
TRBJ1-2,TRBD1,TRBV6-2/TRBV6-3,few,CASRGTGENYGYTF,TGTGCCAGCAGAGGGACAGGAGAAAACTATGGCTACACCTTC
TRBJ1-6,.,TRBV6-6,few,CASSPRGSGPLHF,TGTGCCAGCAGTCCCCGGGGCTCGGGGCCCCTCCACTTT
TRBJ2-7,.,TRBV29-1,many,CSVAGLQPYEQYF,TGCAGCGTGGCGGGGCTCCAACCCTACGAGCAGTACTTC
TRBJ1-3,TRBD1,TRBV30,.,CAWRIRGLSGNTIYF,TGTGCCTGGAGGATCAGGGGGCTATCTGGAAACACCATATATTTT
TRBJ2-7,.,TRBV12-3/TRBV12-4,few,CASSIRATYEQYF,TGTGCCAGCAGTATTAGAGCCACCTACGAGCAGTACTTC
TRBJ1-3,.,TRBV6-5,few,CASSYRPEMAGNTIYF,TGTGCCAGCAGTTACCGACCCGAGATGGCTGGAAACACCATATATTTT
TRBJ1-1,.,TRBV5-5,many,CASSLDNHGDTEAFF,TGTGCCAGCAGCTTGGACAACCACGGGGACACTGAAGCTTTCTTT
TRBJ2-1,.,TRBV7-2,many,CASSPQGRHEQFF,TGTGCCAGCAGCCCACAGGGTCGGCATGAGCAGTTCTTC
TRBJ2-5,.,TRBV20-1,.,CSALSGQETQYF,TGCAGTGCTCTCAGCGGACAAGAGACCCAGTACTTC
TRBJ2-7,.,TRBV5-1,many,CASRHDGTSSYEQYF,TGCGCCAGCAGGCACGACGGGACCAGCTCCTACGAGCAGTACTTC
TRBJ2-3,.,TRBV24-1,.,CATSRDTGTDTQYF,TGTGCCACCAGCCGGGACACAGGCACAGATACGCAGTATTTT
TRBJ2-3,TRBD2,TRBV9,few,CASSARLAGGETDTQYF,TGTGCCAGCAGCGCCCGACTAGCGGGAGGGGAGACAGATACGCAGTATTTT
TRBJ1-5,.,TRBV6-2/TRBV6-3,few,CASSFNRDNHQPQHF,TGTGCCAGCAGTTTCAACAGGGATAATCATCAGCCCCAGCATTTT
TRBJ2-2,TRBD2,TRBV5-1,few,CASSINGLAGGTGELFF,TGCGCCAGCAGCATTAACGGACTAGCGGGGGGTACCGGGGAGCTGTTTTTT
TRBJ1-6,TRBD1,TRBV27,few,CASTGGTGNSPLHF,TGTGCCAGTACGGGGGGGACAGGAAATTCACCCCTCCACTTT
TRBJ1-1,.,TRBV11-2,few,CASSLQSAGLNTEAFF,TGTGCCAGCAGCTTACAATCCGCAGGACTGAACACTGAAGCTTTCTTT
TRBJ1-4,.,TRBV7-9,.,CASSLAVGATNEKLFF,TGTGCCAGCAGCTTAGCCGTAGGGGCAACTAATGAAAAACTGTTTTTT
TRBJ2-3,.,TRBV7-2,many,CASSLSRGTDTQYF,TGTGCCAGCAGCTTAAGTCGGGGCACAGATACGCAGTATTTT
TRBJ2-1,.,TRBV30,.,CAWGRGGVGQFF,TGTGCCTGGGGACGAGGGGGAGTGGGGCAGTTCTTC
TRBJ2-3,.,TRBV7-2,.,CASSPLGLVEKDTQYF,TGTGCCAGCAGCCCGCTGGGGCTAGTGGAGAAAGATACGCAGTATTTT